What follows are 8 T cell receptor beta chains derived from one specimen sequenced in a study of beta chain features in type 1 diabetes (dated by TCRdb to the late 2010s). Library preparation employed the immunoSEQ multiplex PCR assay. All of the isolated RNA was reverse transcribed with the High Capacity cDNA Reverse Transcription Kit, so expressed TCRB transcripts were sequenced. What TCRdb holds here is the immuneACCESS table cut down to in-frame rearrangements. Part of the clones is not present; checked against another copy, under half of the missing clones reflect an unresolved V gene, and the others are unexplained. Within this sample are about 220,000 clones, with approximately 10% of them counted one time only. Approximately 1.5% of the sample is taken by the ten largest. The sequenced sample was central memory CD4+ T cells from blood. The source is a man in his late teens or twenties in good health.

This clone was seen only a few times. The chain uses TRBV14 and TRBJ2-7, with 9 bases that match TRBD1. CDR3 length equals 16 residues. V trimming: 0 bases; J trimming: 4 bases; junction bases outside the gene matches: 7. Germline assignment: CDR1 SGHDN and CDR2 FVKESK. The CDR3 sequence: CASSQDPGQGSYEQYF. Written as DNA, the CDR3 is TGTGCCAGCAGCCAAGACCCCGGACAGGGGTCTTACGAGCAGTACTTC. Combining the CDR3 with reference TRBV14 and TRBJ2-7 gives the whole variable domain EAGVTQFPSHSVIEKGQTVTLRCDPISGHDNLYWYRRVMGKEIKFLLHFVKESKQDESGMPNNRFLAERTGGTYSTLKVQPAELEDSGVYFCASSQDPGQGSYEQYFGPGTRLTVT.

The rearrangement links TRBV7-3 to TRBJ2-3; D is uncertain. The CDR3 covers 14 residues. Germline CDR1 and CDR2: SGHTA and FQGTGA. V gave up 2 bases and J gave up 2 bases, with 8 bases separating them. The CDR3 sequence: CASSLVGPTDTQYF. The CDR3 nucleotides are TGTGCCAGCAGCTTAGTCGGTCCCACAGATACGCAGTATTTT.

The V call is TRBV5-6, the J call TRBJ2-5, with D perhaps TRBD1 or TRBD2 (5 bases each). V lost 4 bases and J lost 5, with 12 bases in between. The germline CDR1 and CDR2 sequences are SGHDT and YYEEEE. This CDR3 is built from 13 residues. CDR3 DNA: TGTGCCAGCAGCCCTCGGGGCCAGGAGACCCAGTACTTC. Its protein is CASSPRGQETQYF.

The chain carries TRBV7-9 and TRBJ2-7; 7 bases agree with TRBD1. The ends lost 1 base at V and 6 bases at J; junction bases unmatched: 6. Germline V CDR1 and CDR2: SEHNR, FQNEAQ (reference sequence). The CDR3 loop spans 14 amino acids. CDR3 region: CASSLGLTGLEQYF. CDR3 nucleotide sequence: TGTGCCAGCAGCTTAGGGTTGACAGGGCTCGAGCAGTACTTC.

This clone has more than one count but fewer than ten. This chain uses TRBV6-5 with TRBJ2-3; 11 bases line up with TRBD2. CDR3 length: 13 amino acids. Trimming at V came to 4 bases and at J to 9 bases, leaving 3 bases not matched to a gene. Germline lookup yields CDR1 MNHEY and CDR2 SVGAGI. The CDR3, as DNA: TGTGCCAGCAGTTCTAGCGGGAGGAGCACGCAGTATTTT. Translating it yields CASSSSGRSTQYF.

This clone has only a few counts. The chain combines TRBV18 with TRBJ2-3; D might be TRBD2 (5 bases). The V and J ends lost 3 bases and 0 bases respectively, with 13 bases between them. Looked up from germline, CDR1 is KGHSH and CDR2 is LQKENI. This CDR3 has 16 amino acids. CDR3 sequence (DNA): TGTGCCAGCTCACCTGAGGGAGATCCTAGCACAGATACGCAGTATTTT. It is translated as CASSPEGDPSTDTQYF.

This clone came up a few times. The chain couples TRBV28 to TRBJ1-2; 7 nucleotides line up with TRBD1. The V gene end was trimmed by 4 bases and the J gene end by 7 bases; junction bases not matched to a gene: 3. The germline V gene has CDR1 MDHEN and CDR2 SYDVKM. CDR3 length equals 12 residues. CDR3 sequence reads: CASSYTGVGYTF. The DNA for the CDR3 is TGTGCCAGCAGTTACACAGGGGTTGGCTACACCTTC.

V and J are TRBV30 and TRBJ2-3, with no clear D. V shed 0 bases and J shed 7 bases, with 11 bases lying between them. The germline gives CDR1 GTSNPN, CDR2 SVGIG (reference sequence). There are 13 residues in the CDR3. The CDR3: CAWSVNGRNTQYF. In DNA, the CDR3 is TGTGCCTGGAGTGTAAATGGCAGGAATACGCAGTATTTT.